The 9 T cell receptor beta chains given below trace back to one sample, sequenced in a study of T cells in tuberculosis. Time point: new active TB diagnosis, blood taken before or within 7 days of starting treatment. Sequenced by immunoSEQ multiplex PCR; TCRdb stores in-frame clones only, minus some. Found here are about 38,000 clones, roughly 94% of them singletons; the top ten hold about 4.5%. The specimen was PBMCs, collected at tuberculosis diagnosis. These receptors all come from an adult with tuberculosis.

The V call is TRBV11-3, the J call TRBJ1-1, with TRBD1 as a possible D gene (6 bases). CDR3 length equals 15 residues. V dropped 3 bases and J dropped 6 bases, with 17 bases sitting between them. Germline CDR1 and CDR2: SGHNT and YENEEA. This chain's CDR3 is CASSLSDRFDAEAFF. CDR3 DNA: TGTGCCAGCAGCTTGTCCGACAGGTTCGACGCTGAAGCTTTCTTT.

This chain connects TRBV29-1 to TRBJ1-4; D may be TRBD1 (5 bases). Germline CDR1 SQVTM, CDR2 ANQGSEA. CDR3 length: 12 amino acids. Trimming took off 5 bases at V and 4 bases at J, with 8 bases between the two ends. The CDR3 coding sequence is TGCAGCGTTCGACAGATTAATGAAAAACTGTTTTTT. Translation gives CSVRQINEKLFF.

The chain couples TRBV6-1 to TRBJ1-2; tentative D call: TRBD1 (6 bases). The CDR3 runs to 14 residues. V was cut by 5 bases and J by 2 bases, with 12 bases left in between. Germline CDR1 reads MNHNS; CDR2 reads SASEGT. This CDR3 reads CASSWETGNYGYTF. CDR3 DNA: TGTGCCAGCAGTTGGGAAACAGGGAACTATGGCTACACCTTC.

This sequence joins TRBV10-3 and TRBJ1-3, with 11 bases matching TRBD1. V was pared by 6 bases and J by 2 bases, with 9 bases of the junction left unmatched. The CDR3 length is 17 residues. Germline CDR1 and CDR2: ENHRY and SYGVKD. CDR3 region: CAISSHPGQGAGNTIYF. Written as DNA, the CDR3 is TGTGCCATCAGCTCACACCCGGGACAGGGGGCTGGAAACACCATATATTTT.

This chain uses TRBV10-3 with TRBJ1-4; 9 nucleotides agree with TRBD1. CDR3 length: 13 amino acids. Germline trimming cut 6 bases from V and 7 bases from J; bases unmatched to any gene: 3. CDR1 ENHRY and CDR2 SYGVKD come from the germline V gene. DNA for the CDR3: TGTGCCATCAGCCCGGGACAGGGTGAAAAACTGTTTTTT. Translating gives CAISPGQGEKLFF.

This chain joins TRBV5-1 and TRBJ2-5, with D possibly being TRBD2 (6 bases). The J call may be incorrect, as the DNA end agrees better with TRBJ2-7. CDR1 SGHRS and CDR2 YFSETQ come from the germline V gene. This CDR3 contains 16 residues. CDR3 residues: CASSPDVGGRGYEQYF. CDR3 sequence (DNA): TGCGCCAGCAGCCCGGATGTGGGGGGTCGTGGCTACGAGCAGTACTTC.

The DNA for the CDR3 is TGTGCCAGCTCACGGTCCCCGGCCCTACAGGGTTTGGATGACGCCTATGGCTACACCTTC. The encoded protein is CASSRSPALQGLDDAYGYTF. The gene calls are TRBV18 and TRBJ1-2; possibly TRBD1 for D (6 bases). Germline CDR1 KGHSH, CDR2 LQKENI. With 4 bases removed from V and 4 bases from J, the gap between germline ends came to 31 bases. The CDR3 sequence is 20 residues long.

The genes are TRBV25-1 and TRBJ1-2; 8 positions agree with TRBD1. V shed 6 bases and J 4 bases; nucleotides not matched to a gene: 7. The length of the CDR3 is 14 residues. Germline-derived CDR1 and CDR2 are MGHDK and SYGVNS. The CDR3 reads CASRGTGLFYGYTF. CDR3 bases: TGTGCCAGCAGGGGGACAGGCCTATTCTATGGCTACACCTTC.

This chain uses TRBV27 with TRBJ1-4, with D possibly TRBD1 on 5 matching bases. This CDR3 has 14 residues. Germline-derived CDR1 and CDR2 are MNHEY and SMNVEV (reference sequence). V shed 2 bases and J shed 8 bases, with 12 bases lying between them. The DNA of the CDR3 is TGTGCCAGCAGTTTACAGGGTTCAGGGGAAAAACTGTTTTTT. Encoded protein: CASSLQGSGEKLFF.